This T cell receptor (beta chain) was identified in a study of siplizumab effects on memory and regulatory T cells. Study-wide points: Most proliferating CD4+ or CD8+ clones, roughly 75-95%, had no naive or memory assignment. Naive T cell populations appeared to exhibit greater diversity than memory cells and appeared to be major alloresponse contributors. A minor share of alloreactive clones matched unstimulated subsets.

TCRdb's copy holds only in-frame clones and misses some; the assay was immunoSEQ multiplex PCR. This table has around 86,000 clones, approximately 95% appearing once. Concerning this clone itself: What it binds is unknown.

Germline values: CDR1 SGHKS, CDR2 YYEKEE (reference sequence). The CDR3 runs to 14 residues. V gave up 0 bases and J gave up 8 bases, with 14 bases separating them. The source of this sequence is a human donor in good health. V is TRBV5-5 and J is TRBJ1-2, with D possibly being TRBD1 (5 bases). Sequenced sample: non-Treg CD4+ T cells sorted from blood. This CDR3 is CASSLVGTGNGYTF. The CDR3 nucleotides read TGTGCCAGCAGCTTGGTTGGGACGGGCAACGGCTACACCTTC.